This T cell receptor (beta chain) was retrieved from a study of blood T cell repertoires in COVID-19. Study summary: Researchers got acute and convalescent COVID-19 samples from the United States, Italy and Spain. Sample material is recorded as cDNA or gDNA derived from T cells, B-cell-depleted T cells, or PBMCs.

As processed by the authors: Estimated nucleated cell counts came from reference gene primer amplification. Repertoires were generated with immunoSEQ multiplex PCR, while TCRdb's copy carries only in-frame clones and drops some. The DNA gave D and trimming, while V, J and clone size come from that table. The sample has some 160,000 clones, approximately 80% seen once. The receptor comes from a woman older than 75 with acute or convalescent COVID-19. Sequencing input: peripheral blood.

In DNA form, the CDR3 reads TGTGCCATCAGTGCCTCCCAGGCCAACGAGCAGTACTTC. Protein product: CAISASQANEQYF. The chain links TRBV10-3 to TRBJ2-7; the D is unclear. Germline V gene data show CDR1 as ENHRY and CDR2 as SYGVKD. The CDR3 length is 13 residues. V lost 4 bases and J 5 bases, leaving 12 bases between the germline ends.